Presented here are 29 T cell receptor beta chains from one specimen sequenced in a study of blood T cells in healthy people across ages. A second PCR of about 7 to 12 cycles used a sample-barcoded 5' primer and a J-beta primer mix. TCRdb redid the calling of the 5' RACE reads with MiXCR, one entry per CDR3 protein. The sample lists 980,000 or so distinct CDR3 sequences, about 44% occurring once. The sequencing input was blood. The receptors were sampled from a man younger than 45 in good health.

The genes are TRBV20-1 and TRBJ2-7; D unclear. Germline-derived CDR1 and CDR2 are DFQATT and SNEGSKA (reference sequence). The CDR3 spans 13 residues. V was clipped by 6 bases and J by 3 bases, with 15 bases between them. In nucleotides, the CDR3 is TGCAGTGCCCCCAGCGTGTATGGCTACGAGCAGTACTTC. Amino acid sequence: CSAPSVYGYEQYF.

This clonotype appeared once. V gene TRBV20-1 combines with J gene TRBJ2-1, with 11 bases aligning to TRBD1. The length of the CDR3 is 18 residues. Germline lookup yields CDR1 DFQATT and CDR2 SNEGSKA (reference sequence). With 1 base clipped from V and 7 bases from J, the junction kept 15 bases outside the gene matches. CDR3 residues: CSARAGTGGFTQGNEQFF. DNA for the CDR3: TGCAGTGCTAGAGCCGGGACAGGGGGATTTACCCAGGGGAATGAGCAGTTCTTC.

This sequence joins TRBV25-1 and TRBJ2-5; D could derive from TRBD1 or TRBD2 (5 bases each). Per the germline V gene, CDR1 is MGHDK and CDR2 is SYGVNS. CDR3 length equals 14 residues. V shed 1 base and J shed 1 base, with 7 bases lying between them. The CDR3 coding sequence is TGTGCCAGCAGTGAATCCGGGGCCCAAGAGACCCAGTACTTC. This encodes CASSESGAQETQYF.

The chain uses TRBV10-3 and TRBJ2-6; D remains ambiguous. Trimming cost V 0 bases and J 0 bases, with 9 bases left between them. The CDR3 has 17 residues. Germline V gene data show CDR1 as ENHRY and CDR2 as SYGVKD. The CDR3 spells CAISESPSGSGANVLTF. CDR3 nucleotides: TGTGCCATCAGTGAGTCACCCAGTGGCTCTGGGGCCAACGTCCTGACTTTC.

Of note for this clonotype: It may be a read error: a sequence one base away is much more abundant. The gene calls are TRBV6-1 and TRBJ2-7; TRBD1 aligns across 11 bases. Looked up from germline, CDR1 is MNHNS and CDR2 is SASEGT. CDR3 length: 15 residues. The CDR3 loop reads CASSEGTGGSCEQYF. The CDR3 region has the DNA TGTGCCAGCAGTGAAGGGACAGGGGGCTCCTGCGAGCAGTACTTC.

CDR3 sequence reads: CSARDSGGTNEKLFF. In DNA, the CDR3 is TGCAGTGCTAGAGATTCCGGGGGAACTAATGAAAAACTGTTTTTT. This chain joins TRBV20-1 and TRBJ1-4; possible D gene TRBD1, 5 bases. Germline CDR1 and CDR2: DFQATT and SNEGSKA (reference sequence). Trimming pared 0 bases from V and 1 base from J, leaving 9 bases between. The CDR3 is made up of 15 amino acids.

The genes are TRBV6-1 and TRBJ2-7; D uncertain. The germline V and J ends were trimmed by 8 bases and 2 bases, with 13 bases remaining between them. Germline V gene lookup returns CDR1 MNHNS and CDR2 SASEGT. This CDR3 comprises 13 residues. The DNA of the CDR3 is TGTGCCAGCTTTTTGTCAGAAACCTACGAGCAGTACTTC. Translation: CASFLSETYEQYF.

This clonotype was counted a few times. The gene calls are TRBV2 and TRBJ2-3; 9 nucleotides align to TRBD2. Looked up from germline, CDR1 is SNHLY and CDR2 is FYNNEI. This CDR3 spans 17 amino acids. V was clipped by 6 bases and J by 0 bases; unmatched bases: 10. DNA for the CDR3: TGTGCCAGCAGGCGTCTAGCGGGGTTAACTAGCACAGATACGCAGTATTTT. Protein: CASRRLAGLTSTDTQYF.

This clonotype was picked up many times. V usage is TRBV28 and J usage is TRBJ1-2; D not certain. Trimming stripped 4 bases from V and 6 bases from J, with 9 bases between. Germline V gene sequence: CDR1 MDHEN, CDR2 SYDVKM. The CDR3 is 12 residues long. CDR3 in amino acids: CASSSRMDGYTF. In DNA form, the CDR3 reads TGTGCCAGCAGTTCACGAATGGATGGCTACACCTTC.

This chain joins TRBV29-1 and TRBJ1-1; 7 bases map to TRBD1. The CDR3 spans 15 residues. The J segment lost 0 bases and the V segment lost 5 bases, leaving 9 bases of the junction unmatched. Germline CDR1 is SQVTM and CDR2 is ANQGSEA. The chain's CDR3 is CSVRGTVNMNTEAFF. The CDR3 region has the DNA TGCAGCGTTCGGGGGACAGTCAACATGAACACTGAAGCTTTCTTT.

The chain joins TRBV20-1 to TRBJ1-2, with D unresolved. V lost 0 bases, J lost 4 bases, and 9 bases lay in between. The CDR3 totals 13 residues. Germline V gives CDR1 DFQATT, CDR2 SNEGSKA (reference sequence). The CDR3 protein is CSARDYTGYGYTF. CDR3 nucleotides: TGCAGTGCTAGAGATTACACGGGCTATGGCTACACCTTC.

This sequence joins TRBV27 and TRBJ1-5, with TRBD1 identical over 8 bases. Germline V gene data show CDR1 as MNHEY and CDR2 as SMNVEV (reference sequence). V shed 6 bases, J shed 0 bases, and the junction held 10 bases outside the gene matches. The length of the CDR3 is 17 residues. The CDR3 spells CASSLLQGVGSNQPQHF. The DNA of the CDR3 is TGTGCCAGCAGCCTGTTACAGGGGGTAGGTAGCAATCAGCCCCAGCATTTT.

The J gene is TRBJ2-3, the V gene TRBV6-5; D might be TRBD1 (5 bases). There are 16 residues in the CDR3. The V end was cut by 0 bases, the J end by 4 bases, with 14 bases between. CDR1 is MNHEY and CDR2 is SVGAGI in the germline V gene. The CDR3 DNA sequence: TGTGCCAGCAGTTACTCAGCAGGGTCACGGGCAGATACGCAGTATTTT. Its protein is CASSYSAGSRADTQYF.

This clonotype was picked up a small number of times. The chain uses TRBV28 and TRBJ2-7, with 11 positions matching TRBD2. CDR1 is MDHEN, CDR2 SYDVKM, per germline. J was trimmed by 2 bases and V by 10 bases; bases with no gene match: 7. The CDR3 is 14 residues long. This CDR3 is CATGGTSGPYEQYF. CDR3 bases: TGTGCCACCGGAGGGACTAGCGGACCCTACGAGCAGTACTTC.

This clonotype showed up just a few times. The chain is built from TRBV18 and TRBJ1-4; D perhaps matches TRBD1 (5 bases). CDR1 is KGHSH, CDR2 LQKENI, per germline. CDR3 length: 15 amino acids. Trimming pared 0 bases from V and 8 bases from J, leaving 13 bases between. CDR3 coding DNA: TGTGCCAGCTCACCACCGGGACCCCGAGGGGAAAAACTGTTTTTT. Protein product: CASSPPGPRGEKLFF.

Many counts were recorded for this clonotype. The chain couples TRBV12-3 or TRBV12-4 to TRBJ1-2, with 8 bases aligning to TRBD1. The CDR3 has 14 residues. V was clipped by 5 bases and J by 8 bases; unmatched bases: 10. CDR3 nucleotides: TGTGCCAGCAGTCCCGGACAGGGCTTATGGGGCTACACCTTC. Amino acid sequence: CASSPGQGLWGYTF.

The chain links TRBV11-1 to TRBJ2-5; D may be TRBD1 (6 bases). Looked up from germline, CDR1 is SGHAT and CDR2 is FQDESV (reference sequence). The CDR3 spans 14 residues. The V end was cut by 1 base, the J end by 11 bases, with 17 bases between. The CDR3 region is CASSLVGAGVRQYF. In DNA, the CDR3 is TGTGCCAGCAGCTTAGTGGGGGCCGGTGTTCGACAGTACTTC.

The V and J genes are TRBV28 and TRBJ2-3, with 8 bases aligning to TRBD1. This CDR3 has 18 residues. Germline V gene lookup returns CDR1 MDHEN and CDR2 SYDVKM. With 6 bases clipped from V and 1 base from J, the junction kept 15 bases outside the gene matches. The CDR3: CASSQLRQGAGRTDTQYF. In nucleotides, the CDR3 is TGTGCCAGCAGCCAGCTTCGGCAGGGGGCGGGCCGCACAGATACGCAGTATTTT.

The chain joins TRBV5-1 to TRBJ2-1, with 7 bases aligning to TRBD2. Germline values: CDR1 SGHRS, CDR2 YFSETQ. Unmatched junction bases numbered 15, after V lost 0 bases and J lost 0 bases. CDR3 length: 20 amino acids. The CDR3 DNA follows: TGCGCCAGCAGCTTGGAAGTCATGGGGGGGTTTTCAAGCTCCTACAATGAGCAGTTCTTC. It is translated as CASSLEVMGGFSSSYNEQFF.

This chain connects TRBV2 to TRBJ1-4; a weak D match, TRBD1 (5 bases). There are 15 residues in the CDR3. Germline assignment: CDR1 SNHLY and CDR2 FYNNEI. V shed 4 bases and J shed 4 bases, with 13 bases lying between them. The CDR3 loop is CASSAQGRGNEKLFF. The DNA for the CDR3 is TGTGCCAGCAGTGCCCAAGGGAGGGGTAATGAAAAACTGTTTTTT.

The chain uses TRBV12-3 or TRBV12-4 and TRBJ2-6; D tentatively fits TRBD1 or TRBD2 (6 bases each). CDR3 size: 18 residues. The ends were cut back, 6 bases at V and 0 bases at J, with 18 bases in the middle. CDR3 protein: CASRRDIPPNSGANVLTF. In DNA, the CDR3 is TGTGCCAGCAGGCGGGACATACCTCCCAACTCTGGGGCCAACGTCCTGACTTTC.

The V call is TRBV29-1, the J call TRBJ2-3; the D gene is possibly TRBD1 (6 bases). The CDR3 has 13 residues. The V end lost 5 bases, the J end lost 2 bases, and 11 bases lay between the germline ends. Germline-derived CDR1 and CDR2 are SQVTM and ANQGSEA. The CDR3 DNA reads TGCAGCGTTCAGGACAGTTCCACAGATACGCAGTATTTT. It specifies CSVQDSSTDTQYF.

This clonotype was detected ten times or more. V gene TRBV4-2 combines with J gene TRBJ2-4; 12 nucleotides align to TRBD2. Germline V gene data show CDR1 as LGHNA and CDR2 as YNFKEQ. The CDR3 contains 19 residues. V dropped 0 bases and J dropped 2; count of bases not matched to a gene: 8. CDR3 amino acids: CASSQDGTSGGYSKNIQYF. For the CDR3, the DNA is TGTGCCAGCAGCCAAGATGGAACTAGCGGGGGGTATTCCAAAAACATTCAGTACTTC.

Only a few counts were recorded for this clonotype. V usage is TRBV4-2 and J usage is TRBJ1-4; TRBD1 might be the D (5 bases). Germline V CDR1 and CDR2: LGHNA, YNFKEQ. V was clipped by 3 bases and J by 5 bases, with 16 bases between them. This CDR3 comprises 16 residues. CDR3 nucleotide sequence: TGTGCCAGCAGCCAGGCGCAGGGAGATACGAATGAAAAACTGTTTTTT. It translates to CASSQAQGDTNEKLFF.

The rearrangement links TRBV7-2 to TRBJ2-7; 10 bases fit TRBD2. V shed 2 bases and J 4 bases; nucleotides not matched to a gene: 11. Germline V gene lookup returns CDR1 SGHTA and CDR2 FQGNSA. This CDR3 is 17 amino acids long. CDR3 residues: CASSLNAAGGLSYEQYF. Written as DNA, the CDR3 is TGTGCCAGCAGCTTAAACGCAGCGGGGGGGCTAAGTTACGAGCAGTACTTC.

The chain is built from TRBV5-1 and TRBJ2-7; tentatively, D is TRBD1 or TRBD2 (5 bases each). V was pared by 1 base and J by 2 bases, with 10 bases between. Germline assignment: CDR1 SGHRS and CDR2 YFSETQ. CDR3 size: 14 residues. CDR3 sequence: CASSLRGRTYEQYF. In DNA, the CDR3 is TGCGCCAGCAGCTTGAGGGGACGGACCTACGAGCAGTACTTC.

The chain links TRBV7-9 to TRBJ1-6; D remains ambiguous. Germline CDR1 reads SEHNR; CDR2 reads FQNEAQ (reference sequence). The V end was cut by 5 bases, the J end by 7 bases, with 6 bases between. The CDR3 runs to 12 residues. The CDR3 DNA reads TGTGCCAGCAGCGGACCGAATTCACCCCTCCACTTT. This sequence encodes CASSGPNSPLHF.

The DNA for the CDR3 is TGTGCCAGCAGTGAACGTGACTTTGGAGGGGACGTTCAGTACTTC. It is translated as CASSERDFGGDVQYF. This chain joins TRBV2 and TRBJ2-4, with a weak D call TRBD2 (6 bases). This CDR3 contains 15 residues. V lost 2 bases, J lost 11 bases, and 19 bases lay in between. Looked up from germline, CDR1 is SNHLY and CDR2 is FYNNEI.

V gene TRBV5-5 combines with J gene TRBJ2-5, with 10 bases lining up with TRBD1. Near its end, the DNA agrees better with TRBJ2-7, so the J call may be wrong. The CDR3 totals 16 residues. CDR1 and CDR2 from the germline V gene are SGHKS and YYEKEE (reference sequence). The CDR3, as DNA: TGTGCCAGCAGCTTGACTCCCGGGACAGGGGCCCACGAGCAGTACTTC. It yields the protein CASSLTPGTGAHEQYF.